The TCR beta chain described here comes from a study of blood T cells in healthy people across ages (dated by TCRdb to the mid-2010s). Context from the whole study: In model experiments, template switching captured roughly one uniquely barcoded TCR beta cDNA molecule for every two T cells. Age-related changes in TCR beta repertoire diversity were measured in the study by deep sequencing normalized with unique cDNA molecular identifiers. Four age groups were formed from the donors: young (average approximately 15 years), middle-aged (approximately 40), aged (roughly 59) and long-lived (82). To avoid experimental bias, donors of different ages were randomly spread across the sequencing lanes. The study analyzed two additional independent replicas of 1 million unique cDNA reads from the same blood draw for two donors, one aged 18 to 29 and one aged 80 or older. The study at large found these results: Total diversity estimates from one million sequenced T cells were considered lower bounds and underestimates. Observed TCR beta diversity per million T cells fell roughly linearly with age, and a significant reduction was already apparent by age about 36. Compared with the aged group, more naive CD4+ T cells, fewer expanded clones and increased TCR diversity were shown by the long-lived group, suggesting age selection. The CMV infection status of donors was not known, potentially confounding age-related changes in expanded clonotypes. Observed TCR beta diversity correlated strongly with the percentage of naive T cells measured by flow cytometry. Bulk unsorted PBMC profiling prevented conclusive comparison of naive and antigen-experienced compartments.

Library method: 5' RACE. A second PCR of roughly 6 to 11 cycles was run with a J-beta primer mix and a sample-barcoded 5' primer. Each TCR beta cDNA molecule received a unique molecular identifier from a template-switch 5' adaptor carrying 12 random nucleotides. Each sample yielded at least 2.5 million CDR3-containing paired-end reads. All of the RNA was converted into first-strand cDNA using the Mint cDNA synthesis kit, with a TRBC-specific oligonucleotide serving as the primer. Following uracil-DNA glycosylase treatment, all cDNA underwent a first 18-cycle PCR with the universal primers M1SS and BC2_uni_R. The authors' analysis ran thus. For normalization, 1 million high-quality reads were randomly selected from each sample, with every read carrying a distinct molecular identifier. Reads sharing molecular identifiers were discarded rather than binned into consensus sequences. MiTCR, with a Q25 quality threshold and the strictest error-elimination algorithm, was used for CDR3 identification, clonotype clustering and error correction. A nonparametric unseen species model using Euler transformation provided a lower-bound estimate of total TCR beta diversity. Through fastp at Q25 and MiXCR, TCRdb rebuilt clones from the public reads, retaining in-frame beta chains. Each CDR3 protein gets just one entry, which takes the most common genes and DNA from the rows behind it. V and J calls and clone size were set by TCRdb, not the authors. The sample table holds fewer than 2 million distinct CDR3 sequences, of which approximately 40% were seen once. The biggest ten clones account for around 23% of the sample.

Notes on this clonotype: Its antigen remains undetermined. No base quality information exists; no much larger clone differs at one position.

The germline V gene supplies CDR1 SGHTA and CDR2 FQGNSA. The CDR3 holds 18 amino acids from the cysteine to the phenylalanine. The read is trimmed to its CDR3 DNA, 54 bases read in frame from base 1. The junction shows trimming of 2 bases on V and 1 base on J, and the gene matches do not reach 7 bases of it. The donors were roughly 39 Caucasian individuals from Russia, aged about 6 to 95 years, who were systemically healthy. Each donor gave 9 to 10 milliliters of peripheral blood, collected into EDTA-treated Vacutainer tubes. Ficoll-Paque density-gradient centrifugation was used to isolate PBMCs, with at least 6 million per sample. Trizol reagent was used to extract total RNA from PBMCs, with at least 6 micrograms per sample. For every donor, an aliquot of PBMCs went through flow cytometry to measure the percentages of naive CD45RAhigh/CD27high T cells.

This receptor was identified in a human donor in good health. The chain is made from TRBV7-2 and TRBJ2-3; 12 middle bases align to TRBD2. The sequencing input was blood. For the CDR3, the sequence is CASSLFPRLAGGTDTQYF. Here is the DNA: TGTGCCAGCAGCTTATTCCCAAGACTAGCGGGGGGCACAGATACGCAGTATTTT.